The rows below give T cell receptor beta chains drawn from one sample of a study of T cells in Graves' hyperthyroidism and ophthalmopathy. MiXCR, applied by TCRdb to the multiplex PCR reads, yields one record per CDR3 protein. The sample carries roughly 500,000 distinct CDR3 sequences, around 43% recorded once. What was sequenced was peripheral blood or thyroid tissue (not recorded which). The origin of the receptors is an adult woman with Graves' disease, either hyperthyroidism or ophthalmopathy (not recorded which). CDR3s leave out the opening cysteine and the closing phenylalanine or tryptophan. Fields, in order: V gene, CDR3 protein.

TRBV10-2,ASRNVGAGRNSPLH
TRBV25-1,ASSEPLRHGTQY
TRBV15,ATKRVQSSNTGELF
TRBV20-1,SALSFQETQY
TRBV10-3,ATGLAEPYEQY
TRBV7-2,ASSLGVVWDGSFEQY
TRBV11-1,ASVATLGQGFRELF
TRBV10-3,AISAGQGSVYEQY
TRBV7-2,ASSWTRGTNYGYT
TRBV7-9,ASSVRTGLGYEQY
TRBV25-1,ASSEAVGTQETQY
TRBV7-2,ASSRTTNYGYT
TRBV7-3,ASSLMSVTNTGELF
TRBV5-1,ASSLSGPNEKLF
TRBV6-2/TRBV6-3,ASRRDSYYEQY
TRBV7-9,ASSSPSGHTEAF
TRBV14,ASSRRQGLHEQY
TRBV7-8,ASSSLRVTKQPQH